These T cell receptor beta chains were read from a single sample in a study of T cells after yellow fever vaccination. TCRdb re-called the 5' RACE reads through MiXCR, storing one row per CDR3 protein. The sample shows 150,000 to 200,000 distinct CDR3 sequences, roughly 9.6% of them seen only once. The input for sequencing was CD8+ T cells sorted from PBMCs, taken 15 days after the yellow fever booster vaccination. These receptors were obtained from a man younger than 30 who received the YFV17D yellow fever vaccine. Both conserved end residues are part of each CDR3.

TRBV5-1 | CASSLASRPGKGREQYF
TRBV7-7 | CASSLVTGEIETQYF
TRBV20-1 | CRYNGGSGNQPQHF
TRBV11-2 | CASSSPVGDTQYF
TRBV20-1 | CSARRRGQETQYF
TRBV7-9 | CASSPQGPYGYTF
TRBV4-1 | CASSQGWSEGGETQYF
TRBV3-1 | CASSRGISYEQYF
TRBV11-2 | CASSLATVTNYGYTF
TRBV7-9 | CASSTTENEAFF
TRBV4-1 | CASSQEGRQSYGYTF
TRBV4-1 | CASSQRGIGETQYF
TRBV5-1 | CASSLGTGGFEKLFF
TRBV7-9 | CASTLLTQGAGEQYF
TRBV3-1 | CASSQEGGTYNSPLHF
TRBV7-3 | CASSFVHTGNTGELFF
TRBV27 | CASSLLPGNNEQFF
TRBV27 | CASETSGGSHEQFF
TRBV19 | CASSMTVTGELFF
TRBV5-5 | CASSLGLAKNIQYF
TRBV5-1 | CASSPPGRSSYEQYF
TRBV7-6 | CASSLSPSAGYTF
TRBV28 | CASSPGVTTDTQYF
TRBV28 | CASSFQSLAKNIQYF
TRBV6-5 | CASGRRNEKLFF
TRBV12-3/TRBV12-4 | CASSKLPGSSGNTIYF
TRBV18 | CASSPLDSASYEQYF